These 20 T cell receptor beta chains originate from one sample sequenced in a study of response to subunit inactivated influenza vaccine. TCRdb passed the RT-PCR reads through MiXCR, listing each CDR3 protein once. The sample has under 950,000 distinct CDR3 sequences; 21% are singletons. Sequenced here: PBMCs from blood, sampled about 5 days after vaccination. The receptors come from a man aged 50-59 years who received an inactivated influenza vaccine.

This clonotype was seen more than once but under ten times. This sequence joins TRBV10-3 and TRBJ2-7, with TRBD2 matching 7 bases. There are 14 residues in the CDR3. Germline V gene sequence: CDR1 ENHRY, CDR2 SYGVKD. J lost 3 bases, V lost 3 bases, and 5 bases had no gene match. For the CDR3, the DNA is TGTGCCATCAGTGACCCCGGGAGGCTCTACGAGCAGTACTTC. Translating it yields CAISDPGRLYEQYF.

The sample holds a few counts of this clonotype. The chain carries TRBV29-1 and TRBJ2-3; D not certain. The V gene lost 7 bases and the J gene lost 2 bases, with 25 bases spanning the gap. This CDR3 has 17 residues. Germline CDR1 reads SQVTM; CDR2 reads ANQGSEA. For the CDR3, the DNA is TGCAGCGCCGGTGGGGTTACGTTAAGGGCCAACACAGATACGCAGTATTTT. Its protein product is CSAGGVTLRANTDTQYF.

The chain couples TRBV7-9 to TRBJ2-7, with TRBD1 matching 7 bases. The CDR3 is made up of 15 amino acids. The junction had 9 bases not matched to a gene; V was cut back by 5 bases and J by 2 bases. Germline assignment: CDR1 SEHNR and CDR2 FQNEAQ (reference sequence). The CDR3 DNA sequence: TGTGCCAGCAGCCTGAGGGGGACAGAGGCCTACGAGCAGTACTTC. Its protein is CASSLRGTEAYEQYF.

V is TRBV30 and J is TRBJ2-5; 8 bases line up with TRBD1. V lost 2 bases, J lost 5 bases, and 10 bases stayed unmatched. Germline V gives CDR1 GTSNPN, CDR2 SVGIG (reference sequence). The CDR3 length is 15 residues. CDR3 DNA sequence: TGTGCCTGGAGTCAGGGGGCAGGGGGCTTTGAGACCCAGTACTTC. Encoded protein: CAWSQGAGGFETQYF. Based on the CDR3 plus reference TRBV30 and TRBJ2-5, the full variable domain is SQTIHQWPATLVQPVGSPLSLECTVEGTSNPNLYWYRQAAGRGLQLLFYSVGIGQISSEVPQNLSASRPQDRQFILSSKKLLLSDSGFYLCAWSQGAGGFETQYFGPGTRLLVL.

The rearrangement links TRBV12-3 or TRBV12-4 to TRBJ1-5; 8 positions match TRBD1. V lost 6 bases, J lost 4 bases, and 8 bases stayed unmatched. The CDR3 extends over 15 amino acids. CDR3 nucleotide sequence: TGTGCCAGCAGGTCCCCAGGGGGCCTTAATCAGCCCCAGCATTTT. It yields the protein CASRSPGGLNQPQHF.

DNA for the CDR3: TGTGCCAGCAGCTTAGCGGGCCGGGGCGGGGGCACAGATACGCAGTATTTT. This codes for CASSLAGRGGGTDTQYF. The chain combines TRBV7-2 with TRBJ2-3; a weak D match, TRBD2 (6 bases). Per germline, CDR1 SGHTA and CDR2 FQGNSA. Trimming cost V 0 bases and J 1 base, with 14 bases left between them. The CDR3 loop spans 17 amino acids.

The chain joins TRBV7-9 to TRBJ2-7; D may be TRBD1 (6 bases). Germline values: CDR1 SEHNR, CDR2 FQNEAQ (reference sequence). The V gene lost 4 bases and the J gene lost 3 bases, with 13 bases spanning the gap. The CDR3 consists of 14 residues. CDR3 sequence (DNA): TGTGCCAGCAGCTCACCTGGGGGCGGCTACGAGCAGTACTTC. This codes for CASSSPGGGYEQYF.

The chain joins TRBV24-1 to TRBJ1-5, with a weak D call TRBD1 (5 bases). The length of the CDR3 is 14 residues. Germline lookup yields CDR1 KGHDR and CDR2 SFDVKD. The ends were cut back, 5 bases at V and 6 bases at J, with 13 bases in the middle. The DNA for the CDR3 is TGTGCCACCAGTGCTGTTGGGGCGGGTCAGCCCCAGCATTTT. Translation gives CATSAVGAGQPQHF.

A few counts support this clonotype. The rearrangement uses TRBV28 and TRBJ1-1; D remains unclear. The CDR3 length is 10 residues. V gave up 9 bases and J gave up 8 bases, with 10 bases separating them. From germline, CDR1 is MDHEN and CDR2 SYDVKM. For the CDR3, the DNA is TGTGCCAGTTACCAGCGAGAAGCTTTCTTT. Its translation: CASYQREAFF.

This chain links TRBV10-3 with TRBJ2-5, with 10 bases that match TRBD2. In germline, CDR1 is ENHRY, CDR2 SYGVKD. The CDR3 extends over 15 amino acids. After removal of 4 bases from V and 5 bases from J, the junction contained 7 bases not matched to a gene. CDR3 region: CAISASGGPAETQYF. The DNA of the CDR3 is TGTGCCATCAGTGCTAGCGGGGGCCCCGCTGAGACCCAGTACTTC.

This rearrangement joins TRBV28 to TRBJ2-1, with 16 bases identical to TRBD2. V lost 5 bases and J lost 9; bases outside the gene matches: 10. The CDR3 spans 17 residues. In germline, CDR1 is MDHEN, CDR2 SYDVKM. CDR3 bases: TGTGCCAGCAGTCTGGGACTAGCGGGGGGGTACCGGACTGAGCAGTTCTTC. It specifies CASSLGLAGGYRTEQFF. The full variable domain, its missing parts supplied by reference TRBV28 and TRBJ2-1, is DVKVTQSSRYLVKRTGEKVFLECVQDMDHENMFWYRQDPGLGLRLIYFSYDVKMKEKGDIPEGYSVSREKKERFSLILESASTNQTSMYLCASSLGLAGGYRTEQFFGPGTRLTVL.

The J gene is TRBJ1-1, the V gene TRBV9; TRBD1 matches 8 bases. With V trimmed by 3 bases and J by 7 bases, 2 bases remained unmatched. The CDR3 length is 12 residues. Germline CDR1 SGDLS, CDR2 YYNGEE. This CDR3 reads CASSATGVEAFF. CDR3 in DNA: TGTGCCAGCAGCGCGACAGGGGTTGAAGCTTTCTTT.

This clonotype was seen only a few times. At one end, the junction sequence differs from germline, possibly due to a read error. CDR3 DNA: TGTGCCAGCAGCTCCGGACATACCTACGCGCAGTACTTC. It specifies CASSSGHTYAQYF. The chain combines TRBV7-2 with TRBJ2-7; possible D gene TRBD1, 5 bases. CDR3 length: 13 amino acids. Germline V gives CDR1 SGHTA, CDR2 FQGNSA.

The chain uses TRBV18 and TRBJ2-5; the D is unclear. V was pared by 6 bases and J by 2 bases, with 10 bases between. Germline V gene sequence: CDR1 KGHSH, CDR2 LQKENI. This CDR3 is 13 amino acids long. The CDR3 DNA follows: TGTGCCAGCTCGCAAAATAGGCAAGAGACCCAGTACTTC. Translating it yields CASSQNRQETQYF.

In its sample, this clonotype was seen a few times. The chain links TRBV25-1 to TRBJ2-2; maybe TRBD2 (7 bases). The CDR3 sequence is 15 residues long. Germline V gene lookup returns CDR1 MGHDK and CDR2 SYGVNS. V was shortened by 6 bases and J by 4 bases, with 15 bases between the two germline ends. The CDR3 region has the DNA TGTGCCAGCAGCCGCGGGGGCGCGGGCACCGGGGAGCTGTTTTTT. The encoded protein is CASSRGGAGTGELFF.

The CDR3 nucleotides are TGTGCCAGCAGTTACTCTGGGACTAGCTCCTACAATGAGCAGTTCTTC. Its translation is CASSYSGTSSYNEQFF. This chain joins TRBV6-5 and TRBJ2-1; 8 bases map to TRBD2. The CDR3 totals 16 residues. The J segment lost 0 bases and the V segment lost 0 bases, leaving 1 base of the junction unmatched. CDR1 MNHEY and CDR2 SVGAGI come from the germline V gene.

This clonotype was counted a few times. The V and J genes are TRBV5-1 and TRBJ1-2; weak D call: TRBD1 (6 bases). V was trimmed by 0 bases and J by 8 bases, leaving 14 bases between them. The CDR3 length is 14 residues. The V gene's germline CDR1 is SGHRS and CDR2 YFSETQ. The CDR3 sequence: CASSLARGPQGYTF. DNA of the CDR3: TGCGCCAGCAGCTTGGCCAGGGGACCTCAGGGCTACACCTTC.

The V gene is TRBV24-1, the J gene TRBJ2-5; 7 bases line up with TRBD2. There are 14 residues in the CDR3. The V gene end was trimmed by 4 bases and the J gene end by 5 bases; junction bases not matched to a gene: 6. Per the germline V gene, CDR1 is KGHDR and CDR2 is SFDVKD. Here the CDR3 DNA reads TGTGCCACCAGTGACCCCAGCGGGACGGAGACCCAGTACTTC. Its protein product is CATSDPSGTETQYF.

V usage is TRBV28 and J usage is TRBJ2-7; D remains unclear. Trimming pared 4 bases from V and 0 bases from J, leaving 7 bases between. The germline gives CDR1 MDHEN, CDR2 SYDVKM. The CDR3 has 13 amino acids. CDR3 protein: CASSSCNSYEQYF. The DNA of the CDR3 is TGTGCCAGCAGTTCCTGCAACTCCTACGAGCAGTACTTC.

The chain couples TRBV20-1 to TRBJ1-1, with 7 bases aligning to TRBD1. Trimming cost V 4 bases and J 7 bases; bases outside gene matches: 9. CDR3 length equals 13 residues. CDR1 is DFQATT and CDR2 is SNEGSKA in the germline V gene (reference sequence). The CDR3 region is CSATTGQEIEAFF. Here the CDR3 DNA reads TGCAGTGCTACTACCGGACAGGAAATTGAAGCTTTCTTT.